These 13 T cell receptor beta chains originate from one sample sequenced in a study of cytomegalovirus exposure and HLA in healthy donors. In the PCR, 60 Vbeta and 13 Jbeta primers were used. Clones were sequenced by immunoSEQ multiplex PCR, and TCRdb holds only the in-frame ones, with some missing. The sample has 250,000 to 350,000 clones; about 87% are singletons. Sequencing was done on a sample of PBMCs. The receptors shown here come from a woman aged 18-30 years in good health and CMV-seronegative.

Points on this clone: An end of the junction differs from the germline gene, which may be a read error. DNA for the CDR3: TGTTCCAGCAGCCCTGACACGGTCGGGCCCCAGCATTTT. This codes for CSSSPDTVGPQHF. This sequence joins TRBV7-9 and TRBJ1-5; D gene ambiguous. Looked up from germline, CDR1 is SEHNR and CDR2 is FQNEAQ (reference sequence). This CDR3 region has 13 residues.

The chain carries TRBV19 and TRBJ1-1; 7 positions match TRBD1. The ends lost 6 bases at V and 1 base at J; junction bases unmatched: 5. This CDR3 contains 14 residues. Germline-derived CDR1 and CDR2 are LNHDA and SQIVND (reference sequence). This CDR3 reads CASRLTGPNTEAFF. CDR3 DNA sequence: TGTGCCAGTAGATTGACAGGGCCGAACACTGAAGCTTTCTTT.

The chain couples TRBV21-1 to TRBJ1-4; the listed D gene, TRBD1, was not tested against the DNA. TRBV21-1 is a documented pseudogene. The CDR3 contains 17 residues. The CDR3 bases are TGTGCCAGCAGCAAATTTGGTCGACAGGGGAAACATGAAAAACTGTTTTTT. Protein: CASSKFGRQGKHEKLFF.

This rearrangement joins TRBV7-8 to TRBJ2-7; the match to TRBD1 covers 9 bases. Germline CDR1 reads SGHVS; CDR2 reads FQNEAQ. The CDR3 totals 21 residues. The ends lost 1 base at V and 1 base at J; junction bases unmatched: 20. The CDR3 region is CASSLGSRYGQGLIRSYEQYF. The DNA for the CDR3 is TGTGCCAGCAGCTTAGGGTCCCGATACGGACAGGGGCTTATTAGATCCTACGAGCAGTACTTC.

The V and J genes are TRBV6-1 and TRBJ1-2; the D is unclear. The V end lost 6 bases, the J end lost 8 bases, and 10 bases lay between the germline ends. The CDR3 is 11 residues long. Per germline, CDR1 MNHNS and CDR2 SASEGT. CDR3 sequence: CASRPELGYTF. CDR3 nucleotide sequence: TGTGCCAGCAGGCCCGAGCTGGGCTACACCTTC.

The rearrangement links TRBV6-5 to TRBJ1-2; weak D call: TRBD1 (5 bases). CDR1 is MNHEY and CDR2 is SVGAGI in the germline V gene. The CDR3 runs to 13 residues. V lost 2 bases, J lost 8 bases, and 12 bases lay in between. The CDR3 here is CASSYGGARGYTF. The CDR3 DNA reads as TGTGCCAGCAGTTACGGAGGGGCGCGCGGCTACACCTTC.

This rearrangement joins TRBV7-6 to TRBJ1-6, with D tentatively TRBD1 (5 bases). Trimming took 2 bases from V and 7 from J, leaving 12 bases between them. Germline V CDR1 and CDR2: SGHVS, FNYEAQ. The CDR3 has 15 residues. CDR3: CASSLNRQPNSPLHF. CDR3 coding DNA: TGTGCCAGCAGCTTAAATCGACAGCCAAATTCACCCCTCCACTTT. Variable domain in full (rest from reference TRBV7-6 and TRBJ1-6): GAGVSQSPRYKVTKRGQDVALRCDPISGHVSLYWYRQALGQGPEFLTYFNYEAQQDKSGLPNDRFSAERPEGSISTLTIQRTEQRDSAMYRCASSLNRQPNSPLHFGNGTRLTVT.

This clone was found once. The genes are TRBV13 and TRBJ2-1; 10 nucleotides line up with TRBD2. This CDR3 spans 15 amino acids. CDR1 PRHDT and CDR2 FYEKMQ come from the germline V gene (reference sequence). Losses at the gene ends were 5 bases for V and 2 bases for J; bases not matched to a gene: 3. The CDR3 reads CASSQLAGAYNEQFF. Here the CDR3 DNA reads TGTGCCAGCAGCCAGCTAGCGGGGGCCTACAATGAGCAGTTCTTC.

The CDR3 here is CASSLGRTAYGYTF. In DNA, the CDR3 is TGTGCCAGCAGCTTGGGACGGACAGCCTATGGCTACACCTTC. J is TRBJ1-2 and V is TRBV5-6, with D possibly being TRBD1 (6 bases). This CDR3 comprises 14 residues. The V and J ends lost 0 bases and 4 bases respectively, with 10 bases between them. The germline V gene has CDR1 SGHDT and CDR2 YYEEEE.

The chain employs TRBV6-6 and TRBJ2-6; D uncertain. V gave up 6 bases and J gave up 0 bases, with 9 bases separating them. The CDR3 spans 15 residues. The germline V gene has CDR1 MNHNY and CDR2 SVGAGI (reference sequence). CDR3 in DNA: TGTGCCAGCAGGCTACAGAGCTCTGGGGCCAACGTCCTGACTTTC. Amino acid sequence: CASRLQSSGANVLTF.

V usage is TRBV27 and J usage is TRBJ2-7, with TRBD1 matching 7 bases. Trimming cost V 4 bases and J 7 bases; bases outside gene matches: 7. Germline values: CDR1 MNHEY, CDR2 SMNVEV (reference sequence). This CDR3 contains 13 residues. CDR3 sequence (DNA): TGTGCCAGCAGTTCGACAGGGCCTTGGGAGCAGTACTTC. It specifies CASSSTGPWEQYF.

The chain carries TRBV28 and TRBJ1-1; no clear D gene. CDR1 and CDR2 from the germline V gene are MDHEN and SYDVKM. V was shortened by 4 bases and J by 10 bases, with 16 bases between the two germline ends. The CDR3 has 13 residues. CDR3 sequence: CASSSGVAPGAFF. CDR3 sequence (DNA): TGTGCCAGCAGTTCGGGAGTGGCCCCAGGAGCTTTCTTT.

This clone appeared a single time. CDR3 nucleotides: TGTGCCAGCAGCTTCGGGTTAGCCACCTTACACAATGAGCAGTTCTTC. As protein: CASSFGLATLHNEQFF. V gene TRBV5-6 combines with J gene TRBJ2-1; no clear D gene. CDR1 and CDR2 from the germline V gene are SGHDT and YYEEEE. The V end was cut by 2 bases, the J end by 5 bases, with 17 bases between. The CDR3 is 16 amino acids.